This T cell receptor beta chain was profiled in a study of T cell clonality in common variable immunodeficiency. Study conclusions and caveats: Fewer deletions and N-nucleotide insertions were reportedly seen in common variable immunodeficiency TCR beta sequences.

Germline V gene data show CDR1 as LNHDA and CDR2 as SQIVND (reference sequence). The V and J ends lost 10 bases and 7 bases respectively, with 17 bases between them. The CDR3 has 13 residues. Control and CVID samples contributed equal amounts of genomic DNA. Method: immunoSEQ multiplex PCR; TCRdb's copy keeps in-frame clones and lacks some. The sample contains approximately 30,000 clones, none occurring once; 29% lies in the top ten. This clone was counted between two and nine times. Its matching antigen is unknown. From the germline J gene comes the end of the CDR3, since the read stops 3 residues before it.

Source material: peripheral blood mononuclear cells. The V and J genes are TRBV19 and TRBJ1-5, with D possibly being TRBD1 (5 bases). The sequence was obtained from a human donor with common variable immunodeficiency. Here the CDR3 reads CATRRGLAQPQHF. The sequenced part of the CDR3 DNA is TGTGCCACACGGAGGGGCTTGGCCCAGCCC.